Shown below are 14 T cell receptor beta chains from a single sample sequenced in a study of cytomegalovirus exposure and HLA in healthy donors. The assay was immunoSEQ multiplex PCR, and TCRdb's table has in-frame clones only and misses some. The table includes fewer than 200,000 clones, around 92% detected once. The sequenced material came from PBMCs. Receptor source: a woman younger than 30 in good health and CMV-seropositive.

This chain connects TRBV7-8 to TRBJ2-2; 7 bases match TRBD1. V gave up 8 bases and J gave up 4 bases; unmatched junction bases: 7. CDR3 size: 14 residues. Germline loops: CDR1 SGHVS, CDR2 FQNEAQ. For the CDR3, the DNA is TGTGCCAGCGACATCTCAGGGGGCACCGGGGAGCTGTTTTTT. Its translation: CASDISGGTGELFF.

The DNA for the CDR3 is TGTGCCAGCAGTGAAGCGCATGGGGCAGGGTCTGAAAAACTGTTTTTT. Translated: CASSEAHGAGSEKLFF. J is TRBJ1-4 and V is TRBV2; a weak D match, TRBD1 (5 bases). Germline V gene sequence: CDR1 SNHLY, CDR2 FYNNEI. There are 16 residues in the CDR3. Deletions cut 0 bases from V and 7 bases from J, with 15 bases between.

This clone appeared a single time. The chain employs TRBV7-8 and TRBJ2-7; TRBD2 aligns across 11 bases. Germline assignment: CDR1 SGHVS and CDR2 FQNEAQ. The CDR3 has 19 amino acids. With 1 base clipped from V and 1 base from J, the junction kept 12 bases outside the gene matches. As DNA, the CDR3 is TGTGCCAGCAGCTTAGGTAGGGCTAGCGGGAGGCCCCTTTCCTACGAGCAGTACTTC. Translated: CASSLGRASGRPLSYEQYF.

In the case of this clone: Sequence at one end of the junction differs from germline and may be a read error. The chain employs TRBV7-7 and TRBJ1-4; D is possibly TRBD1 (5 bases). Germline V gene sequence: CDR1 SSHAT, CDR2 FNYEAQ (reference sequence). This CDR3 is 15 amino acids long. The CDR3 DNA reads TGTGCTAGCAGCCCCCTCGGGGGGGATAATGAAAAACTGTTTTTT. Translation gives CASSPLGGDNEKLFF.

This clone was detected once. This chain joins TRBV9 and TRBJ2-5; no clear D. The CDR3 is 14 residues long. Germline V gene data show CDR1 as SGDLS and CDR2 as YYNGEE. The ends were cut back, 1 base at V and 4 bases at J, with 11 bases in the middle. The CDR3: CASSVLSSAETQYF. The CDR3 nucleotides are TGTGCCAGCAGCGTACTCAGCAGCGCAGAGACCCAGTACTTC.

The chain recombines TRBV6-5 with TRBJ1-1, with a tentative D call TRBD1 (6 bases). Germline CDR1 MNHEY, CDR2 SVGAGI. The germline V and J ends were trimmed by 7 bases and 5 bases, with 11 bases remaining between them. The CDR3 sequence is 12 residues long. This CDR3 reads CASTGGGTEAFF. The CDR3 region has the DNA TGTGCCAGCACGGGGGGCGGGACTGAAGCTTTCTTT.

This chain links TRBV19 with TRBJ2-2; D is unclear. CDR1 is LNHDA, CDR2 SQIVND, per germline (reference sequence). There are 13 residues in the CDR3. Trimming left V 6 bases short and J 6 bases short, with 11 bases between. The CDR3 region has the DNA TGTGCCAGTAGGCTCCTTGGGCCCGGGGAGCTGTTTTTT. It specifies CASRLLGPGELFF.

The V and J genes are TRBV25-1 and TRBJ1-4; weak D call: TRBD1 (6 bases). CDR1 is MGHDK and CDR2 is SYGVNS in the germline V gene. V was pared by 3 bases and J by 5 bases, with 13 bases between. The CDR3 loop spans 15 amino acids. DNA of the CDR3: TGTGCCAGCAGTGATTTCGGACAGCTAAATGAAAAACTGTTTTTT. It yields the protein CASSDFGQLNEKLFF.

The chain links TRBV11-1 to TRBJ1-1; no firm D call. Germline CDR1 is SGHAT and CDR2 is FQDESV (reference sequence). Trimming cost V 4 bases and J 2 bases, with 17 bases left between them. The CDR3 contains 16 residues. CDR3 region: CASSSVRSQTNTEAFF. CDR3 DNA sequence: TGTGCCAGCAGCTCGGTCCGGAGCCAGACTAACACTGAAGCTTTCTTT.

The chain couples TRBV27 to TRBJ2-1; 8 nucleotides align to TRBD2. The CDR3 has 17 residues. Looked up from germline, CDR1 is MNHEY and CDR2 is SMNVEV (reference sequence). The ends lost 5 bases at V and 9 bases at J; junction bases unmatched: 18. The DNA of the CDR3 is TGTGCCAGCAGTCCTACGGGTGGGACTAGGAACCTGGGTGAGCAGTTCTTC. This encodes CASSPTGGTRNLGEQFF.

The chain joins TRBV5-1 to TRBJ1-3, with 7 bases fitting TRBD1. The CDR3 is made up of 17 amino acids. Germline values: CDR1 SGHRS, CDR2 YFSETQ. J was trimmed by 0 bases and V by 4 bases; bases with no gene match: 10. The CDR3 loop is CASSNLPGQSSGNTIYF. CDR3 in DNA: TGCGCCAGCAGCAACCTCCCGGGACAGAGCTCTGGAAACACCATATATTTT. The full variable domain, rest sourced from reference TRBV5-1 and TRBJ1-3, is KAGVTQTPRYLIKTRGQQVTLSCSPISGHRSVSWYQQTPGQGLQFLFEYFSETQRNKGNFPGRFSGRQFSNSRSEMNVSTLELGDSALYLCASSNLPGQSSGNTIYFGEGSWLTVV.

The chain recombines TRBV30 with TRBJ2-2, with D possibly TRBD1 on 6 matching bases. The CDR3 is made up of 14 amino acids. Trimming took off 4 bases at V and 2 bases at J, with 11 bases between the two ends. The germline V gene has CDR1 GTSNPN and CDR2 SVGIG (reference sequence). Written as DNA, the CDR3 is TGTGCCTGGACTCGGACAGACAACACCGGGGAGCTGTTTTTT. This sequence encodes CAWTRTDNTGELFF. Looking up the rest from reference TRBV30 and TRBJ2-2 gives the full variable domain: SQTIHQWPATLVQPVGSPLSLECTVEGTSNPNLYWYRQAAGRGLQLLFYSVGIGQISSEVPQNLSASRPQDRQFILSSKKLLLSDSGFYLCAWTRTDNTGELFFGEGSRLTVL.

The rearrangement uses TRBV7-2 and TRBJ2-1; TRBD2 matches at 10 bases. V was clipped by 6 bases and J by 7 bases; unmatched bases: 9. Germline assignment: CDR1 SGHTA and CDR2 FQGNSA. This CDR3 region has 15 residues. The CDR3 coding sequence is TGTGCCAGCAGTTCTCTAGCGGGAGCTTCGAATGAGCAGTTCTTC. Its translation: CASSSLAGASNEQFF.

The V call is TRBV11-3, the J call TRBJ2-1; D perhaps matches TRBD2 (5 bases). This CDR3 spans 13 amino acids. Germline CDR1 and CDR2: SGHNT and YENEEA. Trimming cost V 8 bases and J 1 base, with 9 bases left between them. The CDR3 region has the DNA TGTGCCAGCCAGGACTTTTCCTACAATGAGCAGTTCTTC. The encoded protein is CASQDFSYNEQFF.